This T cell receptor (beta chain) came from a study of T cells in Graves' hyperthyroidism and ophthalmopathy (dated by TCRdb to the late 2010s). Some background on the complete study: To identify TCR V-J signatures that set the groups apart, the researchers used a discovery cohort of 90 to 100 patients, made up of 40 to 45 with Graves' ophthalmopathy and 55 to 65 with stable Graves' hyperthyroidism. After sampling, hyperthyroidism patients received methimazole starting at 30 mg daily, and ophthalmopathy patients received high-dose intravenous methylprednisolone. According to the paper, TCR Vbeta CDR3 sequencing was carried out on 135 peripheral blood samples, which came from 40 to 45 ophthalmopathy, around 74 hyperthyroidism and approximately 17 progressor patients. In about 6 Graves' hyperthyroidism patients, the study also compared T-cell repertoires from thyroid tissue with T-cell repertoires from blood. The approximately 98 discovery patients were randomly divided into training and test sets at a 7:3 ratio. An independent validation cohort of under 20 hyperthyroidism patients and about 16 patients who later progressed to ophthalmopathy tested prospective prediction of ophthalmopathy. Study-wide conclusions, independent of this receptor: No statistical method was used to set the sample size in advance, and investigators knew the group allocation. Most expanded thyroid clonotypes (frequency above 0.001) were also found in blood, which suggests that blood repertoires may mirror thyroid immune responses. Ophthalmopathy was separated from stable hyperthyroidism by a 13 V-J signature model, with around 90% sensitivity and 81% to 82% specificity obtained in cross-validation and 80%/75% obtained in testing. In validation, the model predicted progression to ophthalmopathy a median of around 6.5 months before onset, with about 67% sensitivity and just under 75% specificity.

TCR beta CDR3 regions were amplified from RNA transcripts. For the first round of RT-PCR on the TCR CDR3, the HTBI primer set was used together with the Qiagen OneStep RT-PCR kit. The libraries were constructed in a second round of multiplex PCR and then size-selected and purified. Paired-end sequencing of the libraries was performed with 100 bp reads on an Illumina HiSeq2000. The paper's processing steps were these. SOAPnuke was used to process the raw data, with reads discarded if the reads contained adapters or uncalled bases, had a mean Phred below 15, or lacked an exact constant-primer or identifier match. High-quality paired reads were merged using COPE v1.2.5, and each unique nucleotide sequence was defined as a clonotype. MiTCR v1.1 was used to align the clonotypes against IMGT TRBV, TRBD and TRBJ reference segments. Analysis was restricted to V-J combinations with a frequency above 0.0001, which covered 99% to 99.2% of repertoires. A TCS score was defined as the ratio of F50 (clonal expansion) to E x V (chaos), with BLOSUM62-based TCRdist applied between CDR3 peptides within each V-J. Welch's t-statistics and random forest reduced around 550 V-J features to 13, which were used in a naive Bayes classifier (R e1071). The similarity between thyroid and blood repertoires was quantified using the Morisita-Horn index. TCRdb took the public reads, trimmed them with fastp at Q25, ran MiXCR for clone calling and kept in-frame beta chains. For every CDR3 protein sequence, its rows merge into one entry that carries the most common genes and DNA. These V and J calls originate from TCRdb's pipeline instead of the authors' own analysis. The sample table lists roughly 570,000 distinct CDR3 sequences, 35% to 55% of them with a count of one. Together, the top ten hold 15% to 20% of the sample.

Sequences SGHTA (CDR1) and FQGNSA (CDR2) are obtained from the germline V gene. Including cysteine and phenylalanine, the CDR3 has 10 amino acids. Just the 30-base CDR3 DNA is kept, in frame starting at base 1. A note on this clonotype: What antigen it recognizes has not been identified. One end of the junction fails to match germline, which may point to a read error.

The study excluded patients with uncontrolled infections, other autoimmune diseases, pregnancy or lactation. Diagnoses were established on the basis of clinical symptoms, serum thyroxine and TRAb, thyroid ultrasound, and orbital computed tomography. Trizol reagent was used to extract total RNA, and RNA quality was then checked on an Agilent 2100 Bioanalyzer. Sequencing was done on a sample of peripheral blood or thyroid tissue (not recorded which). The TCR originated in an adult woman with Graves' disease, either hyperthyroidism or ophthalmopathy (not recorded which). The rearrangement combines TRBV7-2 with TRBJ2-6; TRBD1 is a possible D gene, resting on 5 matching bases. At the DNA level, the sequence is TGTGCCAGCAGCCTTCAGGGTACCGCTTTC. Its protein is CASSLQGTAF.